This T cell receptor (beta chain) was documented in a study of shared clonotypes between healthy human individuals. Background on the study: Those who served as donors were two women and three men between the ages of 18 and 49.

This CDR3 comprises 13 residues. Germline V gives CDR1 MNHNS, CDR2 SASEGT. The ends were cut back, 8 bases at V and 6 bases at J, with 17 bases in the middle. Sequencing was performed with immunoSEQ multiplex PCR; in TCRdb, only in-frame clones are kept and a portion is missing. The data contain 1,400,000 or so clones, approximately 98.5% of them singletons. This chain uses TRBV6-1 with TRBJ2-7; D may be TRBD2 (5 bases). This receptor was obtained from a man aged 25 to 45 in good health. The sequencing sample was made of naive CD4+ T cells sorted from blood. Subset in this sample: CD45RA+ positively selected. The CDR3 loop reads CASGFFEGAEQYF. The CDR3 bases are TGTGCCAGCGGGTTTTTTGAGGGTGCCGAGCAGTACTTC.